This T cell receptor (beta chain) was retrieved from a study of OX40 agonist ivuxolimab in advanced cancers. Study-wide background: Patients enrolled in dose escalation were diagnosed with hepatocellular carcinoma, melanoma, renal cell or head and neck cancer.

With 2 bases removed from V and 5 bases from J, the gap between germline ends came to 14 bases. This CDR3 contains 15 residues. Germline V lookup: CDR1 ENHRY, CDR2 SYGVKD. Data came from immunoSEQ multiplex PCR; TCRdb stores just in-frame clones and leaves some out. The sample lists 90,000 or so clones; around 87% were seen once. Autoimmune disease history or systemic immunosuppression led to patient exclusion. This clone was counted once. The source is an adult with an advanced solid tumor such as melanoma, head and neck, liver or kidney cancer. The chain is built from TRBV10-3 and TRBJ2-3, with a possible D match to TRBD2 (5 bases). The sequences come from CD4+ or CD8+ T cells sorted from blood, collected in a trial of the OX40 agonist ivuxolimab. In DNA, the CDR3 is TGTGCCATCAGTGAGACCGGGGAAAGGATAGATACGCAGTATTTT. Translated, it gives CAISETGERIDTQYF.